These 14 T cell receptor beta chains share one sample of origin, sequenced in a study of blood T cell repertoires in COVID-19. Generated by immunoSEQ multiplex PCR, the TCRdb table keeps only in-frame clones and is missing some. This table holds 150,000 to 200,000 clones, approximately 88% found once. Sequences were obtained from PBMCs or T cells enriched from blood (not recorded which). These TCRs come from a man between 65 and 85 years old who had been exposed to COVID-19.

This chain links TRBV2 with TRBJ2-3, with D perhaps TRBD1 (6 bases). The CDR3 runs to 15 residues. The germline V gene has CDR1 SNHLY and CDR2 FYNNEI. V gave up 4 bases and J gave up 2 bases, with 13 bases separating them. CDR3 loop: CASSGTAMNTDTQYF. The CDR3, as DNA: TGTGCCAGCAGTGGGACAGCGATGAACACAGATACGCAGTATTTT.

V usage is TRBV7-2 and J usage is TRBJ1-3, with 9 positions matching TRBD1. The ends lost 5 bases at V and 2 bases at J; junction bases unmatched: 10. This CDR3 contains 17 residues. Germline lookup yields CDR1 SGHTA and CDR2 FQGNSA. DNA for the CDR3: TGTGCCAGCAGCCCCCCCCCGGGACAGGGAGCTGGAAACACCATATATTTT. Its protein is CASSPPPGQGAGNTIYF.

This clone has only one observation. For the CDR3, the DNA is TGTGCCAGCAGCCAAGCCTACGGGACAGATACGCAGTATTTT. Protein: CASSQAYGTDTQYF. This sequence joins TRBV3-1 (or the pseudogene TRBV3-2) and TRBJ2-3; no reliable D call. CDR3 length equals 14 residues. Looked up from germline, CDR1 is LGHDT and CDR2 is YNNKEL (reference sequence). Trimming shortened V by 1 base and J by 3 bases, and 8 bases separated the two germline ends.

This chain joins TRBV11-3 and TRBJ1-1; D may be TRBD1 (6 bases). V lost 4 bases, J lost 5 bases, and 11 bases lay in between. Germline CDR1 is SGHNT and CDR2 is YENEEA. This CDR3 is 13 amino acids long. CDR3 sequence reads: CASSSTGSTEAFF. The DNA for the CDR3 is TGTGCCAGCAGCTCCACAGGGAGTACTGAAGCTTTCTTT.

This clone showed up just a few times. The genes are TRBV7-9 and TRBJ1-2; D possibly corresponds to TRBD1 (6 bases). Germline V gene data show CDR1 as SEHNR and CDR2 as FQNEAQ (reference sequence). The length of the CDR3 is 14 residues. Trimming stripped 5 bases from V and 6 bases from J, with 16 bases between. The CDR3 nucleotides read TGTGCCAGCAGCCAAGGGGGATTCGAGGATGGCTACACCTTC. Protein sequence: CASSQGGFEDGYTF.

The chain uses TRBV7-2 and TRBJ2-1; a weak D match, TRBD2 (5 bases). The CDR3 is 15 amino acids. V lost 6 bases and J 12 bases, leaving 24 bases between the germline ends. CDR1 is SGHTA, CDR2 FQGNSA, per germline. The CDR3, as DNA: TGTGCCAGCAGGGCCGGACTTACCTCAGCTTCCGGGCAGTTCTTC. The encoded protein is CASRAGLTSASGQFF.

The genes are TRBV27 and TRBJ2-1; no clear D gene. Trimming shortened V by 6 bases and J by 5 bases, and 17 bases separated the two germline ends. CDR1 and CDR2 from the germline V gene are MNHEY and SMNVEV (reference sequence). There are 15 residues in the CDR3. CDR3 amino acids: CASSDGSVVNNEQFF. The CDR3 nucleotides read TGTGCCAGCAGCGACGGCAGCGTTGTTAACAATGAGCAGTTCTTC.

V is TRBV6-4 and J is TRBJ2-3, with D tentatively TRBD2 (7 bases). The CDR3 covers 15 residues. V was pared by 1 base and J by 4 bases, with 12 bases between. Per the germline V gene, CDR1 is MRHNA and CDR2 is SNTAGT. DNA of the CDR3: TGTGCCAGCAGTGACTACGGGGGGCCCCCAGATACGCAGTATTTT. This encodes CASSDYGGPPDTQYF.

CDR3 coding DNA: TGTGCCACCCGAAGCGGGATTGGTATGAACACTGAAGCTTTCTTT. This codes for CATRSGIGMNTEAFF. The chain combines TRBV19 with TRBJ1-1; D call uncertain. The germline V gene encodes CDR1 LNHDA and CDR2 SQIVND (reference sequence). The V end was cut by 10 bases, the J end by 0 bases, with 18 bases between. This CDR3 has 15 residues. Full variable domain (outside the CDR3, taken from reference TRBV19 and TRBJ1-1): DGGITQSPKYLFRKEGQNVTLSCEQNLNHDAMYWYRQDPGQGLRLIYYSQIVNDFQKGDIAEGYSVSREKKESFPLTVTSAQKNPTAFYLCATRSGIGMNTEAFFGQGTRLTVV.

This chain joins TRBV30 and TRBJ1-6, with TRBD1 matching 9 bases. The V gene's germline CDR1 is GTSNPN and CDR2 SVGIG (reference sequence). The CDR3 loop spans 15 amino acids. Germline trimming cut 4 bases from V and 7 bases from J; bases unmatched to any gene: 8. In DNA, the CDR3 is TGTGCCTGGACCGTACGGGACAGGGACAATTCACCCCTCCACTTT. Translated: CAWTVRDRDNSPLHF.

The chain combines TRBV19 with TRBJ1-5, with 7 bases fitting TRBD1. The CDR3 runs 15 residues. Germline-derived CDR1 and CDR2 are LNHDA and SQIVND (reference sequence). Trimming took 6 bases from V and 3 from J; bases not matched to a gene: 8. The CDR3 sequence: CASSPTGSANQPQHF. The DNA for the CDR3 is TGTGCCAGTAGCCCGACAGGGTCGGCCAATCAGCCCCAGCATTTT. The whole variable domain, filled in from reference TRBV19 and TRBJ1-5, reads DGGITQSPKYLFRKEGQNVTLSCEQNLNHDAMYWYRQDPGQGLRLIYYSQIVNDFQKGDIAEGYSVSREKKESFPLTVTSAQKNPTAFYLCASSPTGSANQPQHFGDGTRLSIL.

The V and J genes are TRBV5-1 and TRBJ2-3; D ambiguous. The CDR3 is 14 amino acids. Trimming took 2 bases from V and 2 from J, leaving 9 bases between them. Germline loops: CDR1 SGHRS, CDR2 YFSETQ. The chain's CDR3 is CASSLNAFTDTQYF. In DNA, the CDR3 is TGCGCCAGCAGCTTAAATGCGTTCACAGATACGCAGTATTTT.

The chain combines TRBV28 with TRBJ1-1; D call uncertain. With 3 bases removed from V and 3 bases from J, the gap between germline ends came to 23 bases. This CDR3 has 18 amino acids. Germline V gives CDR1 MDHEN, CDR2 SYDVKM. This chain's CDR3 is CASSFVQSPGLVDTEAFF. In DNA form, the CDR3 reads TGTGCCAGCAGTTTCGTCCAATCCCCCGGGTTGGTGGACACTGAAGCTTTCTTT.

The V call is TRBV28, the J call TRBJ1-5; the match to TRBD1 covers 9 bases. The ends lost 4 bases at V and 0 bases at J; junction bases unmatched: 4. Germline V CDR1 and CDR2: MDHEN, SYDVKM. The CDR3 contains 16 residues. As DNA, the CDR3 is TGTGCCAGCAGTTCCCGACAGGGGGGTAGCAATCAGCCCCAGCATTTT. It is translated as CASSSRQGGSNQPQHF.